One and the same sample provided the 31 T cell receptor beta chains below, sequenced in a study of molecular identifiers for immune sequencing clone quantification. TCRdb fed the PCR reads into MiXCR, producing one record per CDR3 protein. The table includes about 640,000 distinct CDR3 sequences, just under 20% detected once. Sequenced input: naive CD8+ T cells from blood, with Jurkat cell RNA spiked in. Subset of the sample: FACS-sorted CD8+CD4-CCR7+CD45RA+ naive T cells. The receptors were gathered from a human donor in good health. Some libraries in this study had Jurkat cell RNA spiked in.

Concerning this clonotype: This sequence may be a read error, since a much larger clone differs from it by one base. This chain links TRBV12-3 or TRBV12-4 with TRBJ1-1; D uncertain. The CDR3 has 13 amino acids. Trimming pared 7 bases from V and 6 bases from J, leaving 15 bases between. DNA of the CDR3: TGTGCCAGCACCTCGCCGCAGGCCGCTGAAGCTTTCTTT. Its translation is CASTSPQAAEAFF.

This clonotype was found a few times. The chain is built from TRBV20-1 and TRBJ2-7; a possible D gene is TRBD2 (5 bases). In germline, CDR1 is DFQATT, CDR2 SNEGSKA (reference sequence). CDR3 size: 15 residues. The germline V and J ends were trimmed by 0 bases and 0 bases, with 12 bases remaining between them. The CDR3 protein is CSARDLQRNSYEQYF. As DNA, the CDR3 is TGCAGTGCTAGAGATCTCCAGCGGAACTCCTACGAGCAGTACTTC.

This clonotype was recorded many times. The chain links TRBV20-1 to TRBJ2-7; 8 bases fit TRBD1. Per germline, CDR1 DFQATT and CDR2 SNEGSKA (reference sequence). The CDR3 sequence is 13 residues long. The V segment lost 3 bases and the J segment 2 bases; nucleotides outside the gene matches: 3. DNA for the CDR3: TGCAGTGCTAGCTGGGGACAGGCCTACGAGCAGTACTTC. Amino acids: CSASWGQAYEQYF.

This clonotype was seen ten or more times. The chain has TRBV11-2 and TRBJ2-3; no clear D. Germline CDR1 is SGHAT and CDR2 is FQNNGV. This CDR3 region has 15 residues. Trimming cost V 1 base and J 3 bases, with 11 bases left between them. This CDR3 is CASSLVWGRTDTQYF. In nucleotides, the CDR3 is TGTGCCAGCAGCTTAGTGTGGGGAAGGACAGATACGCAGTATTTT.

This clonotype was seen only a few times. The chain couples TRBV12-3 or TRBV12-4 to TRBJ1-2, with D tentatively TRBD1 (6 bases). The CDR3 extends over 16 amino acids. Between the trimmed V and J ends, which lost 6 bases and 2 bases, there was a span of 19 bases. The CDR3 spells CASSPTPTGVNYGYTF. The CDR3 DNA reads TGTGCCAGCAGCCCCACACCGACAGGAGTCAACTATGGCTACACCTTC.

There are many counts of this clonotype. The rearrangement links TRBV3-1 to TRBJ2-1, with 8 bases matching TRBD2. The CDR3 is 17 amino acids. With 4 bases clipped from V and 7 bases from J, the junction kept 15 bases outside the gene matches. The germline V gene encodes CDR1 LGHDT and CDR2 YNNKEL (reference sequence). CDR3 region: CASSPPPGDAGGNEQFF. Written as DNA, the CDR3 is TGTGCCAGCAGCCCACCCCCGGGAGATGCGGGAGGAAATGAGCAGTTCTTC.

This clonotype was seen at least ten times. This chain joins TRBV10-3 and TRBJ2-7, with no clear D. CDR1 and CDR2 from the germline V gene are ENHRY and SYGVKD. The CDR3 length is 13 residues. The V and J ends lost 0 bases and 1 base respectively, with 4 bases between them. Written as DNA, the CDR3 is TGTGCCATCAGTGAGTCGGGGTCCTACGAGCAGTACTTC. Protein: CAISESGSYEQYF.

At least ten counts were recorded for this clonotype. The CDR3 coding sequence is TGTGCCAGCAGTTGGGACAGTGAAAAACTGTTTTTT. Its protein product is CASSWDSEKLFF. This rearrangement joins TRBV12-3 or TRBV12-4 to TRBJ1-4, with 7 bases fitting TRBD1. The trim removed 4 bases at V and 7 bases at J, leaving 0 bases unmatched. The CDR3 loop spans 12 amino acids.

This chain uses TRBV9 with TRBJ2-7, with D perhaps being TRBD1 or TRBD2 (5 bases each). The length of the CDR3 is 14 residues. The V gene's germline CDR1 is SGDLS and CDR2 YYNGEE. Trimming removed 0 bases from V and 5 bases from J, with 12 bases in between. The CDR3 here is CASSVGGVEDEQYF. The CDR3 region has the DNA TGTGCCAGCAGCGTAGGAGGGGTGGAGGACGAGCAGTACTTC.

As regards this clonotype: This sequence may be a read error, since a much larger clone differs from it by one base. The chain combines TRBV5-6 with TRBJ2-1; D is uncertain. V was cut by 4 bases and J by 5 bases, with 13 bases left in between. This CDR3 is 14 amino acids long. CDR1 and CDR2 (germline): SGHDT, YYEEEE. The DNA for the CDR3 is TGTGCCAGCAGCCCACGGCGACTCCACAATGAGCAGTTCTTC. Translation gives CASSPRRLHNEQFF.

With respect to this clonotype: This may come from a read error, since a much larger clone is one base off. The rearrangement joins TRBV30 to TRBJ2-7; 12 bases map to TRBD1. Per germline, CDR1 GTSNPN and CDR2 SVGIG (reference sequence). There are 13 residues in the CDR3. The CDR3 spells CAWTGTGGHEQHF. The CDR3 DNA reads TGTGCCTGGACCGGGACAGGGGGCCACGAGCAGCACTTC.

As concerns this clonotype: Being one base from a much bigger clone, this may be a read error. The V and J genes are TRBV3-1 and TRBJ2-4; 13 nucleotides align to TRBD2. CDR1 LGHDT and CDR2 YNNKEL come from the germline V gene (reference sequence). The CDR3 contains 16 residues. The DNA of the CDR3 is TGTGCCAACAGCCCGACGCCCGGGACTAGCGGGGAGGTTCAGTACTTC. Amino acids: CANSPTPGTSGEVQYF.

This clonotype was found many times. The V and J genes are TRBV9 and TRBJ1-1; D remains unclear. This CDR3 spans 14 amino acids. Germline-derived CDR1 and CDR2 are SGDLS and YYNGEE. V lost 0 bases and J 1 base, leaving 7 bases between the germline ends. The CDR3 DNA reads as TGTGCCAGCAGCGTAGGGATCCCGAACACTGAAGCTTTCTTT. This gives the protein CASSVGIPNTEAFF. The whole variable domain, filled in from reference TRBV9 and TRBJ1-1, reads DSGVTQTPKHLITATGQRVTLRCSPRSGDLSVYWYQQSLDQGLQFLIQYYNGEERAKGNILERFSAQQFPDLHSELNLSSLELGDSALYFCASSVGIPNTEAFFGQGTRLTVV.

In this sample, this clonotype turned up many times. This CDR3 reads CASPGTGVSGANVLTF. The CDR3 nucleotides are TGTGCCAGTCCCGGGACAGGGGTCTCTGGGGCCAACGTCCTGACTTTC. The rearrangement joins TRBV2 to TRBJ2-6; 10 positions match TRBD1. The CDR3 is 16 amino acids. V was clipped by 9 bases and J by 0 bases; unmatched bases: 5. CDR1 SNHLY and CDR2 FYNNEI come from the germline V gene.

Comment on this clonotype: This could be a read error, since a much larger clone is one nucleotide away. This CDR3 is CAGSLALGSPLHF. The DNA of the CDR3 is TGCGCCGGCAGCTTGGCCCTCGGGTCACCCCTCCACTTT. The chain employs TRBV5-1 and TRBJ1-6; no clear D. This CDR3 spans 13 amino acids. Germline V gene lookup returns CDR1 SGHRS and CDR2 YFSETQ.

Of note for this clonotype: One end of the junction does not line up with germline, which may come from a read error. V gene TRBV4-3 combines with J gene TRBJ2-1; 10 bases are shared with TRBD2. CDR1 LGHNA and CDR2 YSLEER come from the germline V gene. This CDR3 comprises 17 residues. DNA of the CDR3: TGCGCCAGCGGCCAAGATCTGACTAGCGGGCTTAACAATGAGCAGTTCTTC. Protein: CASGQDLTSGLNNEQFF.

A note on this clonotype: A much larger clonotype is one base distant, so this may be a read error. The conserved closing phenylalanine or tryptophan is absent in this CDR3, likely reflecting a read error. The CDR3 loop reads CASSLWFTPKETQYS. CDR3 DNA sequence: TGTGCCAGCAGTTTATGGTTCACCCCCAAAGAGACCCAGTACTCC. This chain joins TRBV28 and TRBJ2-5, with unresolved D. This CDR3 has 15 residues. The V and J ends lost 0 bases and 3 bases respectively, with 11 bases between them. Germline lookup yields CDR1 MDHEN and CDR2 SYDVKM.

There are many counts of this clonotype. The chain links TRBV19 to TRBJ2-3; D is perhaps TRBD1 or TRBD2 (5 bases each). The ends were cut back, 5 bases at V and 7 bases at J, with 19 bases in the middle. From germline, CDR1 is LNHDA and CDR2 SQIVND (reference sequence). The CDR3 is 15 amino acids. The CDR3 loop reads CASSAPWDGQYTQYF. CDR3 coding DNA: TGTGCCAGTAGTGCGCCTTGGGACGGGCAATATACGCAGTATTTT.

Only one count was recorded for this clonotype. V and J are TRBV7-9 and TRBJ2-6, with 7 bases aligning to TRBD1. The germline gives CDR1 SEHNR, CDR2 FQNEAQ (reference sequence). The ends lost 5 bases at V and 0 bases at J; junction bases unmatched: 25. This CDR3 region has 23 residues. The CDR3 sequence is CASSATKDDGTDLPFSGANVLTF. The CDR3 DNA sequence: TGTGCCAGCAGCGCCACGAAAGACGATGGGACAGACCTCCCGTTCTCTGGGGCCAACGTCCTGACTTTC.

Comment on this clonotype: A much more abundant neighbour one base away suggests this may be a read error. This chain uses TRBV29-1 with TRBJ1-2; D unresolved. Germline V gene lookup returns CDR1 SQVTM and CDR2 ANQGSEA. This CDR3 is built from 12 residues. CDR3 DNA sequence: TGCAGCGCCATGAGTAAGTCTTATGGCTACGCCTTC. This sequence encodes CSAMSKSYGYAF.

This clonotype was detected many times. The rearrangement links TRBV7-9 to TRBJ2-1; D perhaps matches TRBD1 (6 bases). This CDR3 comprises 16 residues. V lost 5 bases and J lost 0, with 14 bases in between. Looked up from germline, CDR1 is SEHNR and CDR2 is FQNEAQ (reference sequence). The CDR3 coding sequence is TGTGCCAGCAGCCCGAGACAGGCTAGCTCCTACAATGAGCAGTTCTTC. Translation: CASSPRQASSYNEQFF.

This clonotype was recorded at least ten times. The J gene is TRBJ1-2, the V gene TRBV6-5; TRBD1 aligns across 8 bases. This CDR3 contains 15 residues. From germline, CDR1 is MNHEY and CDR2 SVGAGI. V dropped 0 bases and J dropped 3; count of bases not matched to a gene: 3. The CDR3 region has the DNA TGTGCCAGCAGTTACTCAGGACAGGGACACTATGGCTACACCTTC. Encoded protein: CASSYSGQGHYGYTF.

This clonotype was seen ten or more times. The chain is built from TRBV5-1 and TRBJ2-5; 8 bases fit TRBD1. J gave up 2 bases and V 6 bases, and 3 bases lay outside the gene matches. CDR1 and CDR2 from the germline V gene are SGHRS and YFSETQ. The CDR3 is made up of 13 amino acids. The CDR3 loop is CASTGTGQETQYF. As DNA, the CDR3 is TGCGCCAGCACCGGGACAGGTCAAGAGACCCAGTACTTC.

This clonotype has only a few counts. V usage is TRBV7-9 and J usage is TRBJ2-2; TRBD1 might be the D (6 bases). V gave up 1 base and J gave up 6 bases, with 18 bases separating them. CDR3 length: 17 amino acids. Germline CDR1 is SEHNR and CDR2 is FQNEAQ (reference sequence). CDR3 in DNA: TGTGCCAGCAGCTTAGGGCGGACAGACTCAAAAGCCGGGGAGCTGTTTTTT. This translates into CASSLGRTDSKAGELFF.

In its sample, this clonotype was seen a few times. The J gene is TRBJ2-7, the V gene TRBV7-6; 10 bases map to TRBD2. With V trimmed by 5 bases and J by 5 bases, 9 bases remained unmatched. Germline V gene sequence: CDR1 SGHVS, CDR2 FNYEAQ. The CDR3 sequence is 15 residues long. Here the CDR3 DNA reads TGTGCCAGCAGCACTCGAGCGGGGGGGACCCACGAGCAGTACTTC. This codes for CASSTRAGGTHEQYF.

This clonotype was found a few times. The V gene is TRBV15, the J gene TRBJ1-1, with TRBD1 matching 7 bases. Germline V lookup: CDR1 LNHNV, CDR2 YYDKDF (reference sequence). CDR3 length: 14 residues. Trimming cost V 6 bases and J 8 bases; bases outside gene matches: 12. CDR3 region: CATRRAELGQEAFF. The CDR3 DNA is TGTGCCACCAGACGAGCGGAATTGGGACAGGAAGCTTTCTTT.

The gene calls are TRBV28 and TRBJ2-4; TRBD2 might be the D (6 bases). Germline lookup yields CDR1 MDHEN and CDR2 SYDVKM. V dropped 8 bases and J dropped 0 bases, with 11 bases sitting between them. This CDR3 comprises 14 residues. CDR3: CASGGAPAKNIQYF. CDR3 bases: TGTGCCAGCGGAGGGGCCCCAGCCAAAAACATTCAGTACTTC.

This clonotype showed up many times. V is TRBV29-1 and J is TRBJ2-1; 11 nucleotides agree with TRBD2. Germline loops: CDR1 SQVTM, CDR2 ANQGSEA. V shed 7 bases, J shed 10 bases, and the junction held 9 bases outside the gene matches. This CDR3 has 13 amino acids. This CDR3 reads CSAIAGGPNEQFF. The CDR3 DNA reads as TGCAGCGCCATAGCGGGAGGGCCCAACGAGCAGTTCTTC.

CDR3: CASSQAGGPVDGQFF. The CDR3 nucleotides read TGTGCCAGTAGTCAGGCGGGGGGGCCAGTCGATGGGCAGTTCTTC. The chain combines TRBV19 with TRBJ2-1; 9 nucleotides line up with TRBD2. The CDR3 runs 15 residues. Germline assignment: CDR1 LNHDA and CDR2 SQIVND (reference sequence). V was pared by 5 bases and J by 12 bases, with 14 bases of the junction left unmatched. The entire variable domain, with the rest obtained from reference TRBV19 and TRBJ2-1, is as follows: DGGITQSPKYLFRKEGQNVTLSCEQNLNHDAMYWYRQDPGQGLRLIYYSQIVNDFQKGDIAEGYSVSREKKESFPLTVTSAQKNPTAFYLCASSQAGGPVDGQFFGPGTRLTVL.

As to this clonotype: A read error may explain this, as a much larger clone is one base away. It is likely a read error, because the conserved phenylalanine at the end of the CDR3 is missing. The chain combines TRBV4-1 with TRBJ2-3, with D perhaps matching TRBD1 or TRBD2 (5 bases each). In germline, CDR1 is MGHRA, CDR2 YSYEKL. The CDR3 runs 14 residues. Between the trimmed V and J ends, which lost 4 bases and 0 bases, there was a span of 8 bases. For the CDR3, the DNA is TGCGCCAGCAGCCGGGGACCCAGCACAGATACGCAGTATTCT. It yields the protein CASSRGPSTDTQYS.

The gene calls are TRBV5-1 and TRBJ2-1; D perhaps matches TRBD1 (6 bases). Germline V gene data show CDR1 as SGHRS and CDR2 as YFSETQ. The V and J ends lost 4 bases and 5 bases respectively, with 10 bases between them. This CDR3 region has 13 residues. The CDR3 region has the DNA TGCGCCAGCAGCGGGGACACGGACAATGAGCAGTTCTTC. It specifies CASSGDTDNEQFF.